These 27 T cell receptor beta chains originate from one sample sequenced in a study of a mutant IDH1 vaccine in newly diagnosed glioma. Using immunoSEQ multiplex PCR, the repertoire was profiled, and TCRdb retains in-frame clones only, with some absent. The table includes about 36,000 clones, about four fifths detected once. The antigens for these receptors are not known. As for time point: week 11, during vaccination. Every single dose of the vaccine, 300 ug of mutant IDH1 20-mer peptide, came with topical imiquimod. Material: peripheral blood mononuclear cells (PBMCs), obtained from a glioma patient whose treatment included an IDH1 peptide vaccine. The receptors were sampled from a woman between 25 and 40 years old with glioma. Some clones in this sample may be carry-over from other donors' samples.

This clone has more than one count but fewer than ten. Its ends do not fully match the called genes, so a read error is possible. This rearrangement joins TRBV7-7 to TRBJ2-2; 8 bases match TRBD1. CDR3 length: 15 amino acids. Germline V gene sequence: CDR1 SSHAT, CDR2 FNYEAQ (reference sequence). The CDR3 region is CASSLAGGNTGELFF. The CDR3 bases are TGTGCTAGCAGCTTAGCAGGGGGCAACACCGGGGAGCTGTTTTTT.

V gene TRBV2 combines with J gene TRBJ2-7; 9 bases fit TRBD1. The CDR3 loop spans 15 amino acids. The trim removed 4 bases at V and 2 bases at J, leaving 6 bases unmatched. The V gene's germline CDR1 is SNHLY and CDR2 FYNNEI. The CDR3 nucleotides read TGTGCCAGCAGTGCCGAGACAGGGGGGACCTACGAGCAGTACTTC. Its translation: CASSAETGGTYEQYF.

The chain has TRBV7-3 and TRBJ2-6; D unresolved. Trimming removed 4 bases from V and 0 bases from J, with 4 bases in between. Germline loops: CDR1 SGHTA, CDR2 FQGTGA. This CDR3 comprises 14 residues. As DNA, the CDR3 is TGTGCCAGCAGCTCCGGCTCTGGGGCCAACGTCCTGACTTTC. Translating it yields CASSSGSGANVLTF.

The DNA for the CDR3 is TGCGCCAGCACTGGGACTCAGAGCTACGAGCAGTACTTC. Encoded protein: CASTGTQSYEQYF. The chain combines TRBV5-1 with TRBJ2-7; D possibly corresponds to TRBD2 (6 bases). CDR1 and CDR2 (germline): SGHRS, YFSETQ. V dropped 6 bases and J dropped 3 bases, with 13 bases sitting between them. This CDR3 has 13 residues.

CDR3 bases: TGTGCCAGCAGTTATAGGACTAGTGAGGCCGAGCAGTACTTC. Its protein product is CASSYRTSEAEQYF. The V call is TRBV6-5, the J call TRBJ2-7; 7 nucleotides align to TRBD2. The V and J ends lost 3 bases and 6 bases, in that order; junction bases with no gene match: 8. The CDR3 consists of 14 residues. The V gene's germline CDR1 is MNHEY and CDR2 SVGAGI.

V and J are TRBV21-1 and TRBJ2-7; no DNA check was done on the table's D call, TRBD1. TRBV21-1 is an annotated pseudogene. The CDR3 sequence is 17 residues long. The CDR3 sequence: CASSKDDEGNRTYEQYF. The CDR3, as DNA: TGTGCCAGCAGCAAAGACGATGAAGGGAACAGGACCTACGAGCAGTACTTC.

The chain employs TRBV7-9 and TRBJ1-1; D perhaps matches TRBD1 (6 bases). There are 12 residues in the CDR3. Germline V gene data show CDR1 as SEHNR and CDR2 as FQNEAQ (reference sequence). V was clipped by 3 bases and J by 5 bases, with 7 bases between them. CDR3 region: CASSLGATEAFF. The CDR3 bases are TGTGCCAGCAGCTTGGGGGCGACTGAAGCTTTCTTT.

The chain recombines TRBV30 with TRBJ2-5; unclear D gene. Germline V gene sequence: CDR1 GTSNPN, CDR2 SVGIG (reference sequence). Trimming took 4 bases from V and 2 from J, leaving 11 bases between them. CDR3 length equals 13 residues. The CDR3 spells CAWTGRSQETQYF. The CDR3 DNA reads as TGTGCCTGGACCGGGCGGTCGCAAGAGACCCAGTACTTC. The entire variable domain, with the rest obtained from reference TRBV30 and TRBJ2-5, is as follows: SQTIHQWPATLVQPVGSPLSLECTVEGTSNPNLYWYRQAAGRGLQLLFYSVGIGQISSEVPQNLSASRPQDRQFILSSKKLLLSDSGFYLCAWTGRSQETQYFGPGTRLLVL.

The chain links TRBV14 to TRBJ2-7; D unclear. The germline V gene encodes CDR1 SGHDN and CDR2 FVKESK. Trimming took 3 bases from V and 3 from J, leaving 9 bases between them. The CDR3 is 13 residues long. The CDR3, as DNA: TGTGCCAGCAGCCAGTCCTCCTTCTACGAGCAGTACTTC. This encodes CASSQSSFYEQYF.

CDR3: CASSLAGVGGYTF. The CDR3 bases are TGCGCCAGCAGCTTGGCCGGCGTAGGGGGCTACACCTTC. This chain connects TRBV5-1 to TRBJ1-2; D uncertain. The CDR3 sequence is 13 residues long. Trimming took off 0 bases at V and 8 bases at J, with 11 bases between the two ends. Germline CDR1 and CDR2: SGHRS and YFSETQ.

The rearrangement joins TRBV25-1 to TRBJ2-4; tentatively, D is TRBD1 or TRBD2 (5 bases each). The V end was cut by 6 bases, the J end by 1 base, with 16 bases between. The CDR3 is 16 residues long. CDR1 and CDR2 from the germline V gene are MGHDK and SYGVNS. The CDR3 nucleotides read TGTGCCAGCAGGGCCCCCGGGGACCCGGCCAAAAACATTCAGTACTTC. It specifies CASRAPGDPAKNIQYF. Combining the CDR3 with reference TRBV25-1 and TRBJ2-4 gives the whole variable domain EADIYQTPRYLVIGTGKKITLECSQTMGHDKMYWYQQDPGMELHLIHYSYGVNSTEKGDLSSESTVSRIRTEHFPLTLESARPSHTSQYLCASRAPGDPAKNIQYFGAGTRLSVL.

This rearrangement joins TRBV30 to TRBJ2-3; D is undetermined. Per germline, CDR1 GTSNPN and CDR2 SVGIG (reference sequence). There are 11 residues in the CDR3. With 2 bases removed from V and 6 bases from J, the gap between germline ends came to 6 bases. CDR3 bases: TGTGCCTGGAGTATACTGGATACGCAGTATTTT. It is translated as CAWSILDTQYF.

This clone was detected a few times. The chain couples TRBV20-1 to TRBJ1-1, with TRBD1 identical over 7 bases. Germline V gene data show CDR1 as DFQATT and CDR2 as SNEGSKA (reference sequence). This CDR3 is 11 amino acids long. Germline trimming cut 6 bases from V and 9 bases from J; bases unmatched to any gene: 7. The CDR3 region is CSAFRDRKAFF. The CDR3 bases are TGCAGTGCATTCCGGGACAGAAAAGCTTTCTTT.

This chain joins TRBV5-4 and TRBJ2-7; 7 bases fit TRBD1. CDR3 length equals 16 residues. Unmatched junction bases numbered 12, after V lost 4 bases and J lost 2 bases. Germline CDR1 SGHNT, CDR2 YYREEE (reference sequence). The CDR3 sequence: CASSDDGDSAPYEQYF. CDR3 DNA sequence: TGTGCCAGCAGCGACGATGGGGACAGTGCGCCCTACGAGCAGTACTTC.

The chain has TRBV5-1 and TRBJ1-2, with no clear D. Trimming removed 3 bases from V and 8 bases from J, with 11 bases in between. Germline assignment: CDR1 SGHRS and CDR2 YFSETQ. The CDR3 has 12 amino acids. CDR3 residues: CASSSRVSGYTF. CDR3 bases: TGCGCCAGCAGCTCAAGAGTAAGCGGCTACACCTTC.

The V and J genes are TRBV14 and TRBJ1-4; no clear D gene. CDR1 and CDR2 from the germline V gene are SGHDN and FVKESK. This CDR3 is 16 amino acids long. V lost 1 base, J lost 8 bases, and 17 bases lay in between. CDR3 loop: CASSQGAGTYGEKLFF. In DNA, the CDR3 is TGTGCCAGCAGCCAAGGAGCCGGCACCTACGGGGAAAAACTGTTTTTT.

The chain uses TRBV6-5 and TRBJ2-5, with 16 bases matching TRBD2. Germline loops: CDR1 MNHEY, CDR2 SVGAGI. V was pared by 4 bases and J by 5 bases, with 4 bases of the junction left unmatched. The CDR3 spans 16 residues. This chain's CDR3 is CASSSGLAGGGETQYF. CDR3 sequence (DNA): TGTGCCAGCAGTTCGGGACTAGCGGGAGGGGGGGAGACCCAGTACTTC.

The chain employs TRBV6-5 and TRBJ2-7; the D gene is possibly TRBD1 (7 bases). The CDR3 is made up of 14 amino acids. CDR1 is MNHEY and CDR2 is SVGAGI in the germline V gene. Trimming stripped 0 bases from V and 7 bases from J, with 13 bases between. DNA of the CDR3: TGTGCCAGCAGTTACTCGGAGGGGGCAGGGGAGCAGTACTTC. It is translated as CASSYSEGAGEQYF.

J is TRBJ2-1 and V is TRBV10-3, with 9 bases matching TRBD2. CDR3 length: 15 residues. CDR1 ENHRY and CDR2 SYGVKD come from the germline V gene. V shed 4 bases, J shed 8 bases, and the junction held 9 bases outside the gene matches. CDR3 bases: TGTGCCATCAGTGGGAATTGGAGGACTAGCGATGAGCAGTTCTTC. This sequence encodes CAISGNWRTSDEQFF.

By sample fraction, this clone is large (0.1 to 1%). This rearrangement joins TRBV19 to TRBJ1-6, with a weak D call TRBD1 (6 bases). Trimming cost V 6 bases and J 9 bases, with 18 bases left between them. In germline, CDR1 is LNHDA, CDR2 SQIVND (reference sequence). The CDR3 length is 15 residues. CDR3: CASSPTGPPLSPLHF. CDR3 DNA: TGTGCCAGTAGCCCGACAGGACCCCCACTTTCACCCCTCCACTTT.

In its sample, this clone was seen a few times. V and J are TRBV2 and TRBJ2-7; TRBD2 is a possible D gene (5 bases). This CDR3 is built from 14 residues. Germline assignment: CDR1 SNHLY and CDR2 FYNNEI. The V gene lost 2 bases and the J gene lost 0 bases, with 8 bases spanning the gap. CDR3 residues: CASSERRLSYEQYF. The DNA for the CDR3 is TGTGCCAGCAGTGAACGGAGGCTCTCCTACGAGCAGTACTTC.

The chain recombines TRBV25-1 with TRBJ2-3; perhaps D is TRBD1 or TRBD2 (6 bases each). There are 15 residues in the CDR3. CDR1 and CDR2 from the germline V gene are MGHDK and SYGVNS. Trimming removed 6 bases at V and 6 bases at J, with 19 bases between. The CDR3 DNA sequence: TGTGCCAGCAGCCCAATTAGCGGAGGGGGGGATACGCAGTATTTT. It translates to CASSPISGGGDTQYF.

This clone was detected only a few times. J is TRBJ2-1 and V is TRBV28, with D perhaps TRBD1 (7 bases). The CDR3 loop spans 14 amino acids. Trimming removed 3 bases from V and 10 bases from J, with 16 bases in between. CDR1 MDHEN and CDR2 SYDVKM come from the germline V gene. CDR3 protein: CASSLEGAVREQFF. CDR3 sequence (DNA): TGTGCCAGCAGTTTGGAGGGGGCGGTACGAGAGCAGTTCTTC.

The CDR3 here is CASSTLGGAKNIQYF. The CDR3 nucleotides read TGTGCCAGCAGTACCCTGGGAGGCGCCAAAAACATTCAGTACTTC. This sequence joins TRBV13 and TRBJ2-4, with D tentatively TRBD2 (6 bases). From germline, CDR1 is PRHDT and CDR2 FYEKMQ (reference sequence). The germline V and J ends were trimmed by 6 bases and 1 base, with 13 bases remaining between them. The CDR3 consists of 15 residues.

V gene TRBV9 combines with J gene TRBJ2-1; TRBD2 matches at 7 bases. The ends lost 0 bases at V and 8 bases at J; junction bases unmatched: 8. This CDR3 contains 15 residues. CDR1 is SGDLS, CDR2 YYNGEE, per germline. Here the CDR3 DNA reads TGTGCCAGCAGCGTAGAGGGTAGCGGGTGGGATGAGCAGTTCTTC. Translation gives CASSVEGSGWDEQFF.

This chain uses TRBV9 with TRBJ2-1; D ambiguous. The CDR3 is 13 amino acids. V was cut by 0 bases and J by 8 bases, with 9 bases left in between. Germline CDR1 and CDR2: SGDLS and YYNGEE. In nucleotides, the CDR3 is TGTGCCAGCAGCGTAGAGAGGAGCGATGAGCAGTTCTTC. Its translation: CASSVERSDEQFF.

The table lists this clone with a few counts. The chain recombines TRBV30 with TRBJ1-5; no definite D call. V was pared by 1 base and J by 6 bases, with 10 bases between. CDR3 length equals 13 residues. The germline V gene has CDR1 GTSNPN and CDR2 SVGIG (reference sequence). The CDR3 region has the DNA TGTGCCTGGAGTGAGGGTCACACTCAGCCCCAGCATTTT. This codes for CAWSEGHTQPQHF.